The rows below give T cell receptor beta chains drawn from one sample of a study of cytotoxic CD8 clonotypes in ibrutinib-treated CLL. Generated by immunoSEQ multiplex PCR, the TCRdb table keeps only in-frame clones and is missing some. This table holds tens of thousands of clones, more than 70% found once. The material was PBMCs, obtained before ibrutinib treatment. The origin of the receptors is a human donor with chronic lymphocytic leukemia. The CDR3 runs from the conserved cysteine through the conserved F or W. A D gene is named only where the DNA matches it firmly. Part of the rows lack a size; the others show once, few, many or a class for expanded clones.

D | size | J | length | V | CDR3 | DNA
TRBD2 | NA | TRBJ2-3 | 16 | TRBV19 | CASMFSAGGSTDTQYF | TGTGCCAGTATGTTCTCTGCGGGGGGAAGCACAGATACGCAGTATTTT
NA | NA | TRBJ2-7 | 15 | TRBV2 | CASTESLAESYEQYF | TGTGCCAGCACTGAATCATTAGCGGAGAGCTACGAGCAGTACTTC
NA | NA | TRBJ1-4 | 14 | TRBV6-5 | CASRPGTVGVKLFF | TGTGCCAGCAGGCCCGGGACGGTCGGGGTAAAACTGTTTTTT
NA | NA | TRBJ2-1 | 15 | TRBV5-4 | CASSLTGTRLDEQFF | TGTGCCAGCAGCTTAACCGGGACCCGCCTCGATGAGCAGTTCTTC
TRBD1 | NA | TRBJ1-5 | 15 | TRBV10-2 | CASSSGQGDNQPQHF | TGCGCCAGCAGCTCCGGACAGGGCGACAATCAGCCCCAGCATTTT
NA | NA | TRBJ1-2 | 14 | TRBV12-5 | CASGLEEGADGYTF | TGTGCTAGTGGTTTGGAGGAGGGAGCTGATGGCTACACCTTC
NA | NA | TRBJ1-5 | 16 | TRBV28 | CASRSTADGSNQPQHF | TGTGCCAGCAGATCCACGGCGGACGGTAGCAATCAGCCCCAGCATTTT
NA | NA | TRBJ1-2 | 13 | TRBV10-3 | CAITTDIYYGYTF | TGTGCCATCACCACGGACATTTACTATGGCTACACCTTC
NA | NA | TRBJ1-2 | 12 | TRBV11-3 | CASSIGEEGYTF | TGTGCCAGCAGCATAGGGGAGGAGGGCTACACCTTC
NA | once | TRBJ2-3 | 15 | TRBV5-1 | CASRDLPTFTDTQYF | TGCGCCAGCAGAGACCTGCCCACCTTCACAGATACGCAGTATTTT
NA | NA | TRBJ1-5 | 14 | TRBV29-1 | CSVVVDYSNQPQHF | TGCAGCGTTGTAGTCGATTATAGCAATCAGCCCCAGCATTTT
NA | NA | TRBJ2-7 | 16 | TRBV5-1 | CASGRGSSGMTYEQYF | TGCGCCAGCGGTCGTGGCTCTTCAGGGATGACCTACGAGCAGTACTTC
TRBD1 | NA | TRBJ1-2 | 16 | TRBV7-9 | CASSLGDRGRGYGYTF | TGTGCCAGCAGCTTAGGGGACAGGGGGCGAGGCTATGGCTACACCTTC
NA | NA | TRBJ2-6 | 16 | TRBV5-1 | CASSLEGTSGANVLTF | TGCGCCAGCAGCTTGGAGGGTACCTCTGGGGCCAACGTCCTGACTTTC
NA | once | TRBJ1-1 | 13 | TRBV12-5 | CASGLREGAEAFF | TGTGCTAGTGGTTTGCGAGAGGGGGCTGAAGCTTTCTTT
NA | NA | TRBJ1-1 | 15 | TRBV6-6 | CASSYSSLGATEAFF | TGTGCCAGCAGTTACTCGAGCTTGGGGGCCACTGAAGCTTTCTTT